A selection of T cell receptor beta chains follows, all from one sample in a study of human T cells and chemical hapten exposure. TCRdb redid the calling of the RACE reads with MiXCR, one entry per CDR3 protein. In the table there are a few hundred thousand distinct CDR3 sequences, around 9.3% of which are singletons. The sequencing here drew on whole blood, taken in connection with sensitization to the hapten diphenylcyclopropenone (DPC). Every receptor here comes from a woman between 35 and 50 years old with alopecia areata. Some clones in this sample may be carry-over from other donors' samples. Both conserved end residues are part of each CDR3. Each record gives: J gene, V gene, D gene, clone size, CDR3 length, CDR3 protein, CDR3 DNA. The D gene is left open where the match is weak. Only some rows state a clone size, as once, few, many or a class for expanded clones.

J: TRBJ2-2
V: TRBV18
D: -
size: -
length: 14
CDR3: CASSPRPNTGELFF
DNA: TGTGCCAGCTCACCCCGCCCGAACACCGGGGAGCTGTTTTTT

J: TRBJ2-2
V: TRBV6-2/TRBV6-3
D: -
size: -
length: 13
CDR3: CATTVLASGELFF
DNA: TGTGCCACCACTGTACTCGCATCCGGGGAGCTGTTTTTT

J: TRBJ2-3
V: TRBV24-1
D: -
size: -
length: 14
CDR3: CASSGPRSTDTQYF
DNA: TGTGCCAGCTCAGGGCCGAGGAGCACAGATACGCAGTATTTT

J: TRBJ1-6
V: TRBV14
D: -
size: -
length: 14
CDR3: CASSQESDNSPLHF
DNA: TGTGCCAGCAGCCAAGAATCAGATAATTCACCCCTCCACTTT

J: TRBJ2-2
V: TRBV6-1
D: -
size: many
length: 15
CDR3: CASTRQGGDTGELFF
DNA: TGTGCCAGCACCCGACAGGGCGGGGACACCGGGGAGCTGTTTTTT

J: TRBJ1-5
V: TRBV19
D: -
size: few
length: 15
CDR3: CASTEAWTLAQPQHF
DNA: TGTGCCAGTACCGAGGCATGGACTTTGGCTCAGCCCCAGCATTTT

J: TRBJ2-3
V: TRBV20-1
D: TRBD2
size: -
length: 18
CDR3: CSAPHSPGTSIFTDTQYF
DNA: TGCAGTGCTCCGCACTCTCCGGGGACTAGCATTTTCACAGATACGCAGTATTTT

J: TRBJ1-2
V: TRBV6-5
D: TRBD1
size: -
length: 15
CDR3: CASRSGTGRDYGYTF
DNA: TGTGCCAGCAGATCCGGGACAGGGCGAGACTATGGCTACACCTTC

J: TRBJ2-1
V: TRBV7-2
D: -
size: few
length: 13
CDR3: CASSSTRYNEQFF
DNA: TGTGCCAGCAGCTCAACCCGATACAATGAGCAGTTCTTC

J: TRBJ2-7
V: TRBV6-6
D: -
size: few
length: 12
CDR3: CASRGGAYEQYF
DNA: TGTGCCAGCAGGGGGGGAGCCTACGAGCAGTACTTC

J: TRBJ1-3
V: TRBV6-2/TRBV6-3
D: -
size: -
length: 16
CDR3: CASSYSPGSSGNTIYF
DNA: TGTGCCAGCAGTTACTCGCCAGGCTCATCTGGAAACACCATATATTTT

J: TRBJ1-1
V: TRBV30
D: TRBD1
size: -
length: 12
CDR3: CARDRESTEAFF
DNA: TGTGCCCGTGACAGGGAATCCACTGAAGCTTTCTTT

J: TRBJ2-1
V: TRBV7-3
D: -
size: many
length: 15
CDR3: CASGARMGPYNEQFF
DNA: TGTGCCAGCGGCGCCAGAATGGGGCCCTACAATGAGCAGTTCTTC

J: TRBJ2-3
V: TRBV5-1
D: TRBD1
size: -
length: 16
CDR3: CASSFRQGAVTDTQYF
DNA: TGCGCCAGCAGCTTCCGACAGGGGGCTGTGACAGATACGCAGTATTTT